These 24 T cell receptor beta chains were sequenced from one sample in a study of metastatic and nonmetastatic thyroid tumors. TCRdb reanalyzed the PCR reads via MiXCR. The sample consists of about 40,000 clones, around 16% of them appearing once. No treatment had been given to any patient before thyroid surgery. The sample was tumor tissue. The source is a female donor with papillary thyroid cancer or a benign thyroid nodule (not recorded which). Some clones in this sample may be carry-over from other donors' samples.

This clone was seen only a few times. This chain connects TRBV15 to TRBJ1-4; D is unclear. The CDR3 extends over 12 amino acids. CDR1 and CDR2 from the germline V gene are LNHNV and YYDKDF (reference sequence). V shed 3 bases and J shed 7 bases, with 6 bases lying between them. CDR3 bases: TGTGCCACCAGCAGGTATAGTGAAAAACTGTTTTTT. Amino acids: CATSRYSEKLFF.

This clone was seen repeatedly, ten times or more. The V call is TRBV5-4, the J call TRBJ1-3; possible D gene TRBD1, 5 bases. Trimming left V 0 bases short and J 4 bases short, with 8 bases between. The length of the CDR3 is 14 residues. The germline gives CDR1 SGHNT, CDR2 YYREEE (reference sequence). The CDR3 nucleotides read TGTGCCAGCAGCTTGGGCAGGGACGGAAACACCATATATTTT. Its translation: CASSLGRDGNTIYF.

For this clone: The junction departs from the called germline gene at one end, perhaps through a read error. The chain is built from TRBV7-2 and TRBJ2-7; D unresolved. Germline assignment: CDR1 SGHTA and CDR2 FQGNSA. The CDR3 consists of 13 residues. The CDR3 DNA sequence: TGTGCCAGCACCTGGTCGGCCAGGTACGAGCGGTACTTC. Residues: CASTWSARYERYF.

This clone was detected ten times or more. DNA for the CDR3: TGTGCCAGCAGTCACGGGACAGGGACAACTAATGAAAAACTGTTTTTT. Encoded protein: CASSHGTGTTNEKLFF. The J gene is TRBJ1-4, the V gene TRBV7-6; 9 bases line up with TRBD1. Trimming cost V 6 bases and J 0 bases; bases outside gene matches: 5. Germline lookup yields CDR1 SGHVS and CDR2 FNYEAQ. This CDR3 has 16 amino acids. Full variable domain (outside the CDR3, taken from reference TRBV7-6 and TRBJ1-4): GAGVSQSPRYKVTKRGQDVALRCDPISGHVSLYWYRQALGQGPEFLTYFNYEAQQDKSGLPNDRFSAERPEGSISTLTIQRTEQRDSAMYRCASSHGTGTTNEKLFFGSGTQLSVL.

This rearrangement joins TRBV3-1 to TRBJ2-1, with TRBD2 identical over 8 bases. Germline V lookup: CDR1 LGHDT, CDR2 YNNKEL (reference sequence). The CDR3 has 16 amino acids. Trimming cost V 4 bases and J 0 bases; bases outside gene matches: 5. CDR3 nucleotides: TGTGCCAGCAGCCCCAGCGGGGGCCCCTCCTACAATGAGCAGTTCTTC. Amino acids: CASSPSGGPSYNEQFF.

In this sample, this clone turned up many times. This chain links TRBV6-1 with TRBJ1-5; perhaps TRBD1 as D (5 bases). V gave up 6 bases and J gave up 5 bases, with 8 bases separating them. This CDR3 has 12 amino acids. Per germline, CDR1 MNHNS and CDR2 SASEGT. CDR3 sequence reads: CASSRGDQPQHF. The CDR3 DNA follows: TGTGCCAGCAGCCGAGGGGATCAGCCCCAGCATTTT.

This clone showed up many times. The chain couples TRBV11-1 to TRBJ1-3, with TRBD1 matching 7 bases. Germline V lookup: CDR1 SGHAT, CDR2 FQDESV (reference sequence). The CDR3 length is 18 residues. V lost 3 bases and J lost 0; bases outside the gene matches: 11. The CDR3 sequence is CASSLGRDSRSSGNTIYF. CDR3 DNA sequence: TGTGCCAGCAGCTTGGGCCGGGACAGCCGATCCTCTGGAAACACCATATATTTT. Complete variable domain (other parts from reference TRBV11-1 and TRBJ1-3): EAEVAQSPRYKITEKSQAVAFWCDPISGHATLYWYRQILGQGPELLVQFQDESVVDDSQLPKDRFSAERLKGVDSTLKIQPAELGDSAMYLCASSLGRDSRSSGNTIYFGEGSWLTVV.

The rearrangement links TRBV20-1 to TRBJ1-4, with D perhaps matching TRBD1 (6 bases). The CDR3 consists of 15 residues. V was clipped by 2 bases and J by 12 bases, with 22 bases between them. In germline, CDR1 is DFQATT, CDR2 SNEGSKA (reference sequence). Written as DNA, the CDR3 is TGCAGTGCTAGACCAATCAGGGGCCCTGTGTTGGAACTGTTTTTT. This gives the protein CSARPIRGPVLELFF.

This clone has just a few counts. The chain is built from TRBV28 and TRBJ2-7; D is perhaps TRBD1 or TRBD2 (5 bases each). The CDR3 contains 16 residues. Trimming removed 8 bases at V and 7 bases at J, with 27 bases between. From germline, CDR1 is MDHEN and CDR2 SYDVKM. CDR3 sequence: CASGSGPWDGDVEQYF. The CDR3 coding sequence is TGTGCCAGCGGCTCCGGTCCTTGGGACGGTGACGTGGAGCAGTACTTC. The complete variable domain, with remaining parts taken from reference TRBV28 and TRBJ2-7, reads DVKVTQSSRYLVKRTGEKVFLECVQDMDHENMFWYRQDPGLGLRLIYFSYDVKMKEKGDIPEGYSVSREKKERFSLILESASTNQTSMYLCASGSGPWDGDVEQYFGPGTRLTVT.

This clone was recorded at least ten times. The chain joins TRBV20-1 to TRBJ2-1, with TRBD2 identical over 9 bases. The germline CDR1 and CDR2 sequences are DFQATT and SNEGSKA (reference sequence). J lost 3 bases, V lost 0 bases, and 6 bases had no gene match. This CDR3 spans 16 amino acids. The CDR3 nucleotides are TGCAGTGCTAGAGATGCCGGGACTAGCAACTACAATGAGCAGTTCTTC. This encodes CSARDAGTSNYNEQFF.

This clone was seen ten or more times. The junction differs from germline at one of its ends, possibly a read error. The genes are TRBV7-9 and TRBJ2-1, with D uncertain. The CDR3 totals 11 residues. CDR1 and CDR2 (germline): SEHNR, FQNEAQ (reference sequence). The CDR3 protein is CASSLDDRIVF. CDR3 sequence (DNA): TGTGCCAGCAGCTTAGACGACCGTATAGTCTTC.

In this sample, this clone turned up many times. This chain uses TRBV30 with TRBJ1-4, with 7 bases identical to TRBD1. Germline V gene lookup returns CDR1 GTSNPN and CDR2 SVGIG (reference sequence). The CDR3 is 14 residues long. With 5 bases clipped from V and 4 bases from J, the junction kept 7 bases outside the gene matches. The CDR3: CAWSPGQINEKLFF. CDR3 nucleotide sequence: TGTGCCTGGTCACCGGGACAGATTAATGAAAAACTGTTTTTT.

About this clone itself: Since a much larger clone is just one base distant, this may be a read error. The chain recombines TRBV10-3 with TRBJ2-3; D possibly matches TRBD1 or TRBD2 (6 bases each). The CDR3 is 15 residues long. Trimming removed 6 bases from V and 2 bases from J, with 15 bases in between. Looked up from germline, CDR1 is ENHRY and CDR2 is SYGVKD. As DNA, the CDR3 is TGTGCCATCAGAGAGGGGGGTTTTACCACAGATACGCAGTATTTT. Its translation is CAIREGGFTTDTQYF.

This clone was seen at least ten times. The CDR3: CASSQRGTPEQFF. Here the CDR3 DNA reads TGTGCCAGCAGCCAGCGAGGGACCCCCGAGCAGTTCTTC. The J gene is TRBJ2-1, the V gene TRBV3-1; D may correspond to TRBD1 or TRBD2 (5 bases each). CDR3 length: 13 residues. Trimming shortened V by 3 bases and J by 10 bases, and 13 bases separated the two germline ends. Germline V lookup: CDR1 LGHDT, CDR2 YNNKEL (reference sequence).

This clone was found many times. The chain carries TRBV12-3 or TRBV12-4 and TRBJ2-5, with TRBD1 as a possible D gene (5 bases). V was trimmed by 6 bases and J by 1 base, leaving 15 bases between them. The CDR3 loop spans 15 amino acids. This CDR3 is CASSPVGQGQETQYF. The CDR3 DNA reads TGTGCCAGCAGCCCCGTAGGTCAGGGCCAAGAGACCCAGTACTTC.

The table lists this clone with many counts. V gene TRBV11-2 combines with J gene TRBJ1-2, with a tentative D call TRBD1 (5 bases). The CDR3 is made up of 14 amino acids. Germline CDR1 reads SGHAT; CDR2 reads FQNNGV. The V gene lost 1 base and the J gene lost 4 bases, with 10 bases spanning the gap. Written as DNA, the CDR3 is TGTGCCAGCAGCTTAGCACGGACAAGCTATGGCTACACCTTC. This gives the protein CASSLARTSYGYTF.

Ten or more counts support this clone. The V call is TRBV9, the J call TRBJ1-6; D possibly corresponds to TRBD1 (6 bases). This CDR3 has 14 amino acids. Germline CDR1 is SGDLS and CDR2 is YYNGEE. V dropped 0 bases and J dropped 8 bases, with 9 bases sitting between them. CDR3 sequence: CASSVGGGDSPLHF. DNA for the CDR3: TGTGCCAGCAGCGTAGGAGGGGGGGATTCACCCCTCCACTTT.

This clone was detected many times. The chain is built from TRBV10-2 and TRBJ2-7, with 7 bases fitting TRBD1. The germline V gene has CDR1 WSHSY and CDR2 SAAADI. V was pared by 8 bases and J by 2 bases, with 3 bases of the junction left unmatched. The CDR3 loop spans 12 amino acids. CDR3 sequence (DNA): TGCGCCAGCGGGACAGCCACCTACGAGCAGTACTTC. It translates to CASGTATYEQYF.

V is TRBV6-5 and J is TRBJ2-6, with 10 bases matching TRBD1. J lost 0 bases, V lost 10 bases, and 9 bases had no gene match. CDR3 size: 17 residues. From germline, CDR1 is MNHEY and CDR2 SVGAGI. CDR3 sequence (DNA): TGTGCCACCTCCTCGGACAGGGGGTACTCTGGGGCCAACGTCCTGACTTTC. Translating it yields CATSSDRGYSGANVLTF.

This clone was seen repeatedly, ten times or more. J is TRBJ1-2 and V is TRBV6-1; D uncertain. The CDR3 length is 13 residues. The germline CDR1 and CDR2 sequences are MNHNS and SASEGT. V lost 5 bases and J 5 bases, leaving 12 bases between the germline ends. Here the CDR3 reads CASSSSPGYGYTF. The CDR3 bases are TGTGCCAGCAGTTCCAGCCCGGGTTATGGCTACACCTTC.

This clone was detected many times. The chain joins TRBV18 to TRBJ2-2; D call uncertain. The CDR3 consists of 12 residues. The germline CDR1 and CDR2 sequences are KGHSH and LQKENI. V dropped 4 bases and J dropped 5 bases, with 5 bases sitting between them. The CDR3 coding sequence is TGTGCCAGCTCACTTCGGACCGGGGAGCTGTTTTTT. It yields the protein CASSLRTGELFF.

Worth noting for this clone: A read error is possible here, since a much larger clone lies one base away. It is likely a read error, because the conserved phenylalanine at the end of the CDR3 is missing. The chain joins TRBV2 to TRBJ1-2, with D perhaps matching TRBD1 (5 bases). The CDR3 extends over 11 amino acids. Looked up from germline, CDR1 is SNHLY and CDR2 is FYNNEI. The ends were cut back, 7 bases at V and 5 bases at J, with 8 bases in the middle. CDR3 sequence: CASTGGYGYTL. The CDR3 DNA follows: TGTGCCAGCACCGGGGGGTATGGCTACACCCTC.

The chain combines TRBV7-2 with TRBJ2-7, with D perhaps matching TRBD2 (6 bases). Germline V gene lookup returns CDR1 SGHTA and CDR2 FQGNSA. V dropped 5 bases and J dropped 1 base, with 12 bases sitting between them. The CDR3 consists of 14 residues. CDR3 in DNA: TGTGCCAGCAGCCAAGGGCGGGAATCCTACGAGCAGTACTTC. Residues: CASSQGRESYEQYF.

The sample holds a few counts of this clone. CDR3 in DNA: TGTGCCAGCAGCCCCTGTGCCGGGCCGAACACTGAAGCTTTCTTT. Translation: CASSPCAGPNTEAFF. V gene TRBV5-5 combines with J gene TRBJ1-1; no definite D call. Germline V gene data show CDR1 as SGHKS and CDR2 as YYEKEE (reference sequence). The CDR3 is made up of 15 amino acids. Trimming left V 4 bases short and J 1 base short, with 14 bases between.